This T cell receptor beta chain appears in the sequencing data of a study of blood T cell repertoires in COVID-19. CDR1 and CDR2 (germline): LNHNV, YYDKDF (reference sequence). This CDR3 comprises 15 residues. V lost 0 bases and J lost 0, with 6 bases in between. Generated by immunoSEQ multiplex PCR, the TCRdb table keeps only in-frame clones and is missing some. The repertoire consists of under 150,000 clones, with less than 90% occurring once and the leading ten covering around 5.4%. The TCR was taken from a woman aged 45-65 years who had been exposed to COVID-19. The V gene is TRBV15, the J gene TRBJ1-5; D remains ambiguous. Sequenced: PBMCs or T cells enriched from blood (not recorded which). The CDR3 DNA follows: TGTGCCACCAGCAGAGAACAGTATAGCAATCAGCCCCAGCATTTT. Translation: CATSREQYSNQPQHF.